The rows below give T cell receptor beta chains drawn from one sample of a study of T cells in Graves' hyperthyroidism and ophthalmopathy. Using its own MiXCR run on the multiplex PCR reads, TCRdb lists one record per CDR3 protein. Here the sample spans a few hundred thousand distinct CDR3 sequences, approximately 14% being singletons. Source material: blood. These receptors were collected from a woman aged 25-40 years with Graves' hyperthyroidism. Each CDR3 is given with its conserved first and last residue. The order of the fields is V gene, D gene, J gene, clone size, CDR3 DNA, CDR3 protein. D genes are given only for firm matches. Clone size appears in some rows only: once, few, many, or a class for an expanded clone.

V: TRBV20-1
D: .
J: TRBJ1-1
size: many
DNA: TGCAGTGCTAGAGGGCTGGGACATTACACTGAAGCTTTCTTT
CDR3: CSARGLGHYTEAFF

V: TRBV2
D: .
J: TRBJ2-1
size: few
DNA: TGTGCCAGCAGTCTTGGACTAAGTCACAATGAGCAGTTCTTC
CDR3: CASSLGLSHNEQFF

V: TRBV4-1
D: TRBD1
J: TRBJ1-2
size: once
DNA: TGCGCCAGCAGCCTTACAGGGGCGGAAGGCTACACCTTC
CDR3: CASSLTGAEGYTF

V: TRBV7-9
D: .
J: TRBJ2-7
size: many
DNA: TGTGCCAGCAGCGCAAGCGGGTTGCCGGCCGACGAGCAGTACTTC
CDR3: CASSASGLPADEQYF

V: TRBV30
D: TRBD1
J: TRBJ1-1
size: many
DNA: TGTGCCTGGAGCTTAACAGGGGTGAACACTGAAGCTTTCTTT
CDR3: CAWSLTGVNTEAFF

V: TRBV20-1
D: .
J: TRBJ2-7
size: many
DNA: TGCAGTGCTAGGAAGGGAAGCGAGCAGTACTTC
CDR3: CSARKGSEQYF

V: TRBV28
D: .
J: TRBJ1-2
size: .
DNA: TGTGCCAGCAGTTTATACGAGGTGTACTATGGCTACACCTTC
CDR3: CASSLYEVYYGYTF

V: TRBV27
D: TRBD2
J: TRBJ2-1
size: .
DNA: TGTGCCAGCAGTTCCGGACTAGCTGATTACAATGAGCAGTTCTTC
CDR3: CASSSGLADYNEQFF

V: TRBV6-2/TRBV6-3
D: .
J: TRBJ2-4
size: .
DNA: TGTGCCAGCAGGGACCCTGGGGCCAAAAACATTCAGTACTTC
CDR3: CASRDPGAKNIQYF

V: TRBV11-2
D: TRBD2
J: TRBJ2-1
size: many
DNA: TGTGCCAGCAGCTACACGCTAGCACTAGCGGGTGAGCAGTTCTTC
CDR3: CASSYTLALAGEQFF

V: TRBV18
D: .
J: TRBJ2-6
size: .
DNA: TGTGCCAGCTCTAAATCTGGGGCCAACGTCCTGACTTTC
CDR3: CASSKSGANVLTF

V: TRBV20-1
D: .
J: TRBJ2-3
size: .
DNA: TGCAGTGCCCAACCAGGTCTACCCGGTAGCACAGATACGCAGTATTTT
CDR3: CSAQPGLPGSTDTQYF

V: TRBV7-2
D: .
J: TRBJ2-2
size: many
DNA: TGTGCCAGCAGATTTAGCTTTACGAACACCGGGGAGCTGTTTTTT
CDR3: CASRFSFTNTGELFF

V: TRBV4-3
D: .
J: TRBJ2-2
size: .
DNA: TGCGCCAGCAGCCAATTGGACAAGAACACCGGGGAGCTGTTTTTT
CDR3: CASSQLDKNTGELFF

V: TRBV2
D: .
J: TRBJ1-5
size: .
DNA: TGTGCCAGCAACATAAACAGGGAATTTCAGCCCCAGCATTTT
CDR3: CASNINREFQPQHF

V: TRBV15
D: .
J: TRBJ2-1
size: many
DNA: TGTGCCACCAGCAGAGATAGGGGTTATGAGCAGTTCTTC
CDR3: CATSRDRGYEQFF

V: TRBV4-1
D: TRBD2
J: TRBJ2-2
size: .
DNA: TGCGCCAGCAGCCAAGAGCAGGGAGGGATTCGGACCGGGGAGCTGTTTTTT
CDR3: CASSQEQGGIRTGELFF

V: TRBV12-3/TRBV12-4
D: TRBD2
J: TRBJ2-1
size: many
DNA: TGTGCCAGCAGGAAACTAGCGGGAGGGCCGGATGAGCAGTTCTTC
CDR3: CASRKLAGGPDEQFF

V: TRBV6-2/TRBV6-3
D: .
J: TRBJ1-5
size: .
DNA: TGTGCCAGCAGTTACTCGGGAGGCCTTAGCAATCAGCCCCAGCATTTT
CDR3: CASSYSGGLSNQPQHF

V: TRBV24-1
D: .
J: TRBJ2-2
size: many
DNA: TGTGCCACCAGTGGCACTCCCGCACCCGGGGAGCTGTTTTTT
CDR3: CATSGTPAPGELFF

V: TRBV20-1
D: .
J: TRBJ1-2
size: .
DNA: TGCAATGCCGGAGGACGGGGGCGATATGGCTACACCTTC
CDR3: CNAGGRGRYGYTF

V: TRBV20-1
D: .
J: TRBJ1-6
size: many
DNA: TGCAGTGCTAGAGATCCACAGGGAGGTTCACCCCTCCACTTT
CDR3: CSARDPQGGSPLHF

V: TRBV2
D: TRBD2
J: TRBJ2-1
size: many
DNA: TGTGCCAGCAGTGCACTAGCGGGCACCTACAATGAGCAGTTCTTC
CDR3: CASSALAGTYNEQFF

V: TRBV7-9
D: .
J: TRBJ2-7
size: many
DNA: TGTGCCAGCAGCTTAGGGGATAGCGGCCCCTACGAGCAGTACTTC
CDR3: CASSLGDSGPYEQYF

V: TRBV10-3
D: .
J: TRBJ2-5
size: many
DNA: TGTGCCATCAAGGTTAGCGAGTACCCAGAGACCCAGTACTTC
CDR3: CAIKVSEYPETQYF

V: TRBV5-6
D: TRBD2
J: TRBJ2-7
size: few
DNA: TGTGCCAGCAGCTTGGAGGCTAGCGGGAGGGCCGCATACTACGAGCAGTACTTC
CDR3: CASSLEASGRAAYYEQYF

V: TRBV5-1
D: .
J: TRBJ2-1
size: many
DNA: TGCGCCAGCAGCTTGGTTTCATATCTCAATGAGCAGTTCTTC
CDR3: CASSLVSYLNEQFF

V: TRBV3-1
D: .
J: TRBJ1-5
size: many
DNA: TGTGCCAGCAGCCAAGGACACGGACTCAATCAGCCCCAGCATTTT
CDR3: CASSQGHGLNQPQHF

V: TRBV7-9
D: TRBD2
J: TRBJ2-7
size: .
DNA: TGTGCCAGCAGCCACGGGACTAGCGGGGGGAGCTCCTACGAGCAGTACTTC
CDR3: CASSHGTSGGSSYEQYF

V: TRBV12-3/TRBV12-4
D: TRBD1
J: TRBJ1-5
size: many
DNA: TGTGCCAGCAGTTTAGGACAGGGGGTTGTTAGCAATCAGCCCCAGCATTTT
CDR3: CASSLGQGVVSNQPQHF

V: TRBV28
D: .
J: TRBJ1-5
size: many
DNA: TGTGCCAGCAGTGAGCAGGGGAAAGGAAATCAGCCCCAGCATTTT
CDR3: CASSEQGKGNQPQHF

V: TRBV11-2
D: TRBD2
J: TRBJ2-2
size: many
DNA: TGTGCCAGCAGCCCTAGCGGGGGTTCCACCGGGGAGCTGTTTTTT
CDR3: CASSPSGGSTGELFF

V: TRBV7-3
D: TRBD1
J: TRBJ2-3
size: many
DNA: TGTGCCAGCAGCTTAAGGGGACAGGGGGCTGTGTTCACAGATACGCAGTATTTT
CDR3: CASSLRGQGAVFTDTQYF